The present T cell receptor (beta chain) was sequenced within a study of blood T cell repertoires in COVID-19. In the original analysis: Nucleated cell number was recorded as an estimate derived from reference gene primer amplification. The method was immunoSEQ multiplex PCR; TCRdb's version includes in-frame clones alone and lacks a portion of them. V, J and clone size are those of that table, while D and trimming were read from the DNA. The sample yields roughly 140,000 clones, over 80% seen once. This clone showed up just once. Unmatched junction bases numbered 7, after V lost 4 bases and J lost 1 base. The CDR3 is 16 residues long. Looked up from germline, CDR1 is SGDLS and CDR2 is YYNGEE.

The source material was peripheral blood. This receptor was identified in a woman older than 75 with acute or convalescent COVID-19. J is TRBJ2-2 and V is TRBV9; TRBD2 matches at 7 bases. CDR3 nucleotides: TGTGCCAGCAGCCCCCGGGGCGGGGGGAACACCGGGGAGCTGTTTTTT. Translation: CASSPRGGGNTGELFF.